This entry features one T cell receptor beta chain sequence. The V gene's germline CDR1 is KGHDR and CDR2 SFDVKD. The junction had 12 bases not matched to a gene; V was cut back by 9 bases and J by 5 bases. CDR3 length equals 15 residues. The sample originates from a study of blood T cell repertoires in COVID-19. For the study at large: Sites in the United States, Italy and Spain provided acute and convalescent COVID-19 samples. PBMCs, B-cell-depleted T cells, or T cells were the source of the cDNA or gDNA that made up the material.

The authors' processing: Counts of nucleated cells, estimated from reference gene primer amplification, were obtained. The data were produced by immunoSEQ multiplex PCR, yet TCRdb's version contains in-frame clones alone and is incomplete. V and J calls and clone size come straight from that table; D and trimming were deduced from the DNA. The table shows 100,000 or so clones, with around 89% occurring only once. This sequence joins TRBV24-1 and TRBJ1-5, with 7 bases identical to TRBD1. Material: peripheral blood. The receptor was derived from a woman of 80 years or more with acute or convalescent COVID-19. The CDR3 is CATPEPRGAHQPQHF. As DNA, the CDR3 is TGTGCCACCCCTGAGCCCAGGGGGGCCCATCAGCCCCAGCATTTT.